These 9 T cell receptor beta chains came from one sample sequenced in a study of cytomegalovirus exposure and HLA in healthy donors (dated by TCRdb to 2015 to 2018). Library construction relied on the immunoSEQ multiplex PCR assay. For the multiplex PCR, a mixture combining 60 forward primers for TCR Vbeta segments and 13 reverse primers for TCR Jbeta segments was used. TCRdb took this table from immuneACCESS and kept in-frame rearrangements with V and J called. Such tables lack part of the clones; where checked against another copy, unresolved V genes explain under half of the gap, and the rest is unexplained. The sample contains around 130,000 clones, 70% to 80% of them found a single time. About 3.1% of the sample belongs to the ten largest clones. The specimen sequenced was PBMCs. These TCRs come from a human donor in good health.

J is TRBJ1-2 and V is TRBV19, with D unresolved. The V end was cut by 2 bases, the J end by 1 base, with 5 bases between. CDR1 is LNHDA and CDR2 is SQIVND in the germline V gene (reference sequence). This CDR3 has 13 residues. The CDR3 protein is CASSIRDNYGYTF. The CDR3 DNA reads as TGTGCCAGTAGTATACGAGATAACTATGGCTACACCTTC.

This chain uses TRBV7-9 with TRBJ1-4; TRBD1 agrees at 9 bases. The length of the CDR3 is 14 residues. Germline V CDR1 and CDR2: SEHNR, FQNEAQ (reference sequence). Trimming at V came to 6 bases and at J to 8 bases, leaving 7 bases not matched to a gene. The chain's CDR3 is CASSYRGPGEKLFF. The CDR3 DNA sequence: TGTGCCAGCAGTTACAGGGGGCCGGGGGAAAAACTGTTTTTT.

CDR3 coding DNA: TGCGCCAGCAGCTTGAAGCGATTAGAGGACAGGGTCCACAATGAGCAGTTCTTC. This codes for CASSLKRLEDRVHNEQFF. The chain recombines TRBV5-1 with TRBJ2-1, with 8 bases aligning to TRBD1. CDR1 SGHRS and CDR2 YFSETQ come from the germline V gene. V lost 1 base, J lost 5 bases, and 14 bases stayed unmatched. This CDR3 comprises 18 residues.

There are a few counts of this clone. The chain combines TRBV10-1 with TRBJ1-5, with no clear D. Germline V gene sequence: CDR1 WNHNN, CDR2 SYGVQD (reference sequence). This CDR3 contains 16 residues. With 2 bases removed from V and 4 bases from J, the gap between germline ends came to 15 bases. The CDR3 nucleotides are TGCGCCAGCAGTGAGAACTACTTGTTATCGAATCAGCCCCAGCATTTT. This translates into CASSENYLLSNQPQHF.

The chain joins TRBV5-4 to TRBJ2-7; D gene unclear. V dropped 4 bases and J dropped 0 bases, with 14 bases sitting between them. The CDR3 sequence is 15 residues long. CDR1 SGHNT and CDR2 YYREEE come from the germline V gene (reference sequence). The CDR3 DNA reads as TGTGCCAGCAGCCTCATCCTTGGGCTCTCCTACGAGCAGTACTTC. The encoded protein is CASSLILGLSYEQYF. The complete variable domain, with remaining parts taken from reference TRBV5-4 and TRBJ2-7, reads ETGVTQSPTHLIKTRGQQVTLRCSSQSGHNTVSWYQQALGQGPQFIFQYYREEENGRGNFPPRFSGLQFPNYSSELNVNALELDDSALYLCASSLILGLSYEQYFGPGTRLTVT.

The chain has TRBV27 and TRBJ1-2; perhaps TRBD1 as D (5 bases). The germline CDR1 and CDR2 sequences are MNHEY and SMNVEV (reference sequence). V gave up 6 bases and J gave up 8 bases, with 37 bases separating them. The CDR3 consists of 20 residues. The CDR3, as DNA: TGTGCCAGCAGAGTACCCCCCGGCCGACAGCTTGATCAGGGTATGGGAGGCTACACCTTC. This gives the protein CASRVPPGRQLDQGMGGYTF.

V and J are TRBV5-4 and TRBJ2-2; 9 bases match TRBD1. The CDR3 sequence is 15 residues long. The germline CDR1 and CDR2 sequences are SGHNT and YYREEE (reference sequence). The junction had 3 bases not matched to a gene; V was cut back by 2 bases and J by 4 bases. The CDR3 protein is CASSFPTGGTGELFF. CDR3 DNA sequence: TGTGCCAGCAGCTTCCCGACAGGGGGCACCGGGGAGCTGTTTTTT.

The CDR3 sequence is CASSPPGQGDYGYTF. CDR3 bases: TGCGCCAGCAGCCCCCCCGGACAGGGAGACTATGGCTACACCTTC. This rearrangement joins TRBV5-1 to TRBJ1-2; TRBD1 matches 8 bases. Per germline, CDR1 SGHRS and CDR2 YFSETQ. This CDR3 has 15 residues. V trimming: 4 bases; J trimming: 3 bases; junction bases outside the gene matches: 8.

This clone was seen a single time. J is TRBJ2-7 and V is TRBV28; 9 nucleotides align to TRBD1. This CDR3 comprises 18 residues. V shed 3 bases, J shed 3 bases, and the junction held 15 bases outside the gene matches. The germline V gene encodes CDR1 MDHEN and CDR2 SYDVKM. In DNA, the CDR3 is TGTGCCAGCAGTTTGGGGACAGGGCTAAGCGGGGCCCTCTACGAGCAGTACTTC. This translates into CASSLGTGLSGALYEQYF.